The 13 T cell receptor beta chains below were found in one sample sequenced in a study of T cell changes during pregnancy in multiple sclerosis. Libraries were prepared by immunoSEQ multiplex PCR; TCRdb keeps only in-frame clonotypes and omits some of them. The sample has 55,000 to 70,000 clones; around 92% are singletons. Specimen: CD8+ T cells from peripheral blood mononuclear cells, collected in the third trimester of pregnancy. The receptors stem from a female donor in good health, enrolled as a control in a pregnancy study.

V is TRBV7-9 and J is TRBJ2-7, with D uncertain. V was cut by 4 bases and J by 2 bases, with 6 bases left in between. CDR1 and CDR2 (germline): SEHNR, FQNEAQ (reference sequence). The CDR3 loop spans 12 amino acids. The CDR3 coding sequence is TGTGCCAGCAGCTCAGAAACCTACGAGCAGTACTTC. As protein: CASSSETYEQYF. Based on the CDR3 plus reference TRBV7-9 and TRBJ2-7, the full variable domain is DTGVSQNPRHKITKRGQNVTFRCDPISEHNRLYWYRQTLGQGPEFLTYFQNEAQLEKSRLLSDRFSAERPKGSFSTLEIQRTEQGDSAMYLCASSSETYEQYFGPGTRLTVT.

V and J are TRBV5-6 and TRBJ2-2, with D possibly being TRBD2 (5 bases). The CDR3 has 16 amino acids. Germline V gene lookup returns CDR1 SGHDT and CDR2 YYEEEE. V gave up 4 bases and J gave up 0 bases, with 13 bases separating them. In DNA form, the CDR3 reads TGTGCCAGCAGCCCGGACTTCTCCGCGAACACCGGGGAGCTGTTTTTT. This codes for CASSPDFSANTGELFF. Complete variable domain (other parts from reference TRBV5-6 and TRBJ2-2): DAGVTQSPTHLIKTRGQQVTLRCSPKSGHDTVSWYQQALGQGPQFIFQYYEEEERQRGNFPDRFSGHQFPNYSSELNVNALLLGDSALYLCASSPDFSANTGELFFGEGSRLTVL.

This chain links TRBV4-3 with TRBJ2-7; 8 positions match TRBD1. Trimming at V came to 4 bases and at J to 2 bases, leaving 1 base not matched to a gene. The CDR3 consists of 13 residues. CDR1 is LGHNA and CDR2 is YSLEER in the germline V gene. In DNA, the CDR3 is TGCGCCAGCAGCCCGACAGGGGCCTACGAGCAGTACTTC. This gives the protein CASSPTGAYEQYF.

This clone came up once. This chain links TRBV9 with TRBJ2-5, with 10 bases identical to TRBD2. The germline V gene encodes CDR1 SGDLS and CDR2 YYNGEE. Losses at the gene ends were 0 bases for V and 2 bases for J; bases not matched to a gene: 10. The CDR3 covers 18 residues. The CDR3 region is CASSVETSGTIPQETQYF. DNA for the CDR3: TGTGCCAGCAGCGTAGAAACTAGCGGGACGATACCTCAAGAGACCCAGTACTTC.

V gene TRBV27 combines with J gene TRBJ2-5; 7 positions agree with TRBD2. Germline V gene data show CDR1 as MNHEY and CDR2 as SMNVEV (reference sequence). This CDR3 comprises 14 residues. The ends lost 6 bases at V and 4 bases at J; junction bases unmatched: 8. The CDR3 DNA reads as TGTGCCAGCAGCGGGGAGGGTTATGTAGAGACCCAGTACTTC. Its translation: CASSGEGYVETQYF.

The V call is TRBV4-1, the J call TRBJ2-4, with 8 bases that match TRBD1. Germline CDR1 MGHRA, CDR2 YSYEKL. V lost 0 bases and J lost 7; bases outside the gene matches: 5. This CDR3 spans 15 amino acids. The chain's CDR3 is CASSQDFGTGNIQYF. The CDR3 DNA reads as TGCGCCAGCAGCCAAGATTTCGGGACAGGTAACATTCAGTACTTC.

The V call is TRBV27, the J call TRBJ1-1; 8 bases are shared with TRBD1. The length of the CDR3 is 12 residues. V trimming: 6 bases; J trimming: 6 bases; junction bases outside the gene matches: 3. From germline, CDR1 is MNHEY and CDR2 SMNVEV (reference sequence). For the CDR3, the DNA is TGTGCCAGCAGCCGACAGGGGTCTGAAGCTTTCTTT. Its protein is CASSRQGSEAFF.

V usage is TRBV6-5 and J usage is TRBJ2-7; D uncertain. The V gene's germline CDR1 is MNHEY and CDR2 SVGAGI. Trimming removed 0 bases from V and 6 bases from J, with 12 bases in between. The CDR3 length is 14 residues. The CDR3, as DNA: TGTGCCAGCAGTTACTCGTCCCAACCGGGCGAGCAGTACTTC. This translates into CASSYSSQPGEQYF.

In this sample, this clone turned up once. This rearrangement joins TRBV28 to TRBJ1-6; 11 positions match TRBD1. Germline CDR1 is MDHEN and CDR2 is SYDVKM. The CDR3 covers 18 residues. The junction had 6 bases not matched to a gene; V was cut back by 1 base and J by 4 bases. CDR3 amino acids: CASSLFSGQGAYNSPLHF. DNA of the CDR3: TGTGCCAGCAGTTTATTTAGCGGACAGGGGGCTTATAATTCACCCCTCCACTTT.

V and J are TRBV4-3 and TRBJ2-1; 7 bases align to TRBD1. This CDR3 is built from 16 residues. CDR1 and CDR2 from the germline V gene are LGHNA and YSLEER. Losses at the gene ends were 0 bases for V and 7 bases for J; bases not matched to a gene: 9. The CDR3 nucleotides read TGCGCCAGCAGCCAAGATGCTGCAGGGGGAAGAAATGAGCAGTTCTTC. Translating it yields CASSQDAAGGRNEQFF.

The J gene is TRBJ1-1, the V gene TRBV5-6; no clear D. The CDR3 covers 15 residues. Deletions cut 1 base from V and 3 bases from J, with 13 bases between. Germline V gives CDR1 SGHDT, CDR2 YYEEEE. CDR3: CASSLSGGWDTEAFF. In DNA form, the CDR3 reads TGTGCCAGCAGCTTGTCGGGAGGTTGGGACACTGAAGCTTTCTTT.

This chain joins TRBV2 and TRBJ1-1; maybe TRBD1 (5 bases). V was cut by 2 bases and J by 7 bases, with 8 bases left in between. This CDR3 spans 12 amino acids. Germline CDR1 is SNHLY and CDR2 is FYNNEI. This CDR3 is CASSEIGVEAFF. The CDR3 nucleotides read TGTGCCAGCAGTGAAATAGGGGTTGAAGCTTTCTTT.

CDR3 nucleotide sequence: TGTGCCAGCAGCTTTGGCGGTTCTGAAGCTTTCTTT. It specifies CASSFGGSEAFF. The V call is TRBV7-9, the J call TRBJ1-1; D gene unclear. The CDR3 covers 12 residues. Germline lookup yields CDR1 SEHNR and CDR2 FQNEAQ (reference sequence). Between the trimmed V and J ends, which lost 3 bases and 6 bases, there was a span of 8 bases.